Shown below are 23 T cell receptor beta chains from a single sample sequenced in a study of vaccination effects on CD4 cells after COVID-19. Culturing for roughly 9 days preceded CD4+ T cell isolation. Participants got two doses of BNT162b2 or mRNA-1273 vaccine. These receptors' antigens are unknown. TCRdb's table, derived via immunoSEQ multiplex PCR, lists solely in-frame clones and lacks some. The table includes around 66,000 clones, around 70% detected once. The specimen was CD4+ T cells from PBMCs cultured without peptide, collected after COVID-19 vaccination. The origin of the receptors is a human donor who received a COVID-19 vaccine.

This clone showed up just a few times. DNA for the CDR3: TGTGCCAGCAGCTTAGTCGGAGAGACCCAGTACTTC. Translating gives CASSLVGETQYF. The gene calls are TRBV7-7 and TRBJ2-5, with no clear D. V lost 1 base, J lost 4 bases, and 4 bases lay in between. Germline V gene sequence: CDR1 SSHAT, CDR2 FNYEAQ (reference sequence). The CDR3 sequence is 12 residues long.

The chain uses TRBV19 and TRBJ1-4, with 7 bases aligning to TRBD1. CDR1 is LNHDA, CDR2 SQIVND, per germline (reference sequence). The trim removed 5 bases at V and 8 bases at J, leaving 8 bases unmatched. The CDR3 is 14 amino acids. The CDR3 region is CASSSDRVYEKLFF. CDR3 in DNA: TGTGCCAGTAGTTCAGACAGGGTCTACGAAAAACTGTTTTTT. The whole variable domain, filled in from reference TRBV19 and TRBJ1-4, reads DGGITQSPKYLFRKEGQNVTLSCEQNLNHDAMYWYRQDPGQGLRLIYYSQIVNDFQKGDIAEGYSVSREKKESFPLTVTSAQKNPTAFYLCASSSDRVYEKLFFGSGTQLSVL.

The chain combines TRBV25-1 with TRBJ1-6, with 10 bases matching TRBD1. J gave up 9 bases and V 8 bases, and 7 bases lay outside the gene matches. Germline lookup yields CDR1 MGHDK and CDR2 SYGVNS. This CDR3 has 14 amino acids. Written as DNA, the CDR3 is TGTGCCAGCGGACAGGGGGGGGTCGGTTCACCCCTCCACTTT. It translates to CASGQGGVGSPLHF.

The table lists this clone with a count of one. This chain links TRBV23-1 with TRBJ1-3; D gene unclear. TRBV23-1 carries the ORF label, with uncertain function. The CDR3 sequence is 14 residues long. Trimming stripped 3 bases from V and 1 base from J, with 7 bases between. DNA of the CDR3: TGCGCCAGCAGTCACGAGCTTTCTGGAAACACCATATATTTT. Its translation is CASSHELSGNTIYF.

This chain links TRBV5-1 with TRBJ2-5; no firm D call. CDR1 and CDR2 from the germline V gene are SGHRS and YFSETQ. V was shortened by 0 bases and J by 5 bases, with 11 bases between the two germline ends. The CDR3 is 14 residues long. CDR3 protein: CASSLVPQKETQYF. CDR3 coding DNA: TGCGCCAGCAGCTTGGTCCCTCAGAAGGAGACCCAGTACTTC.

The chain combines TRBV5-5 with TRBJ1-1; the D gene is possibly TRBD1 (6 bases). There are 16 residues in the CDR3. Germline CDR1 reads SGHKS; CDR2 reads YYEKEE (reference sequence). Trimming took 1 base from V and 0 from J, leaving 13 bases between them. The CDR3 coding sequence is TGTGCCAGCAGCTTGTACGGACAGCCTATGAACACTGAAGCTTTCTTT. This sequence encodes CASSLYGQPMNTEAFF.

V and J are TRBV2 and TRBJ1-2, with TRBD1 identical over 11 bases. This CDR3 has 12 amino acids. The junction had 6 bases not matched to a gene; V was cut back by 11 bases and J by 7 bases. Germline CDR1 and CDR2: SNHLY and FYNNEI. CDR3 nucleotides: TGTGCCGGCGGACAGGGGGCGTCTGGCTACACCTTC. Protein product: CAGGQGASGYTF. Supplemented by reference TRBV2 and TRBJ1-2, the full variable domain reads EPEVTQTPSHQVTQMGQEVILRCVPISNHLYFYWYRQILGQKVEFLVSFYNNEISEKSEIFDDQFSVERPDGSNFTLKIRSTKLEDSAMYFCAGGQGASGYTFGSGTRLTVV.

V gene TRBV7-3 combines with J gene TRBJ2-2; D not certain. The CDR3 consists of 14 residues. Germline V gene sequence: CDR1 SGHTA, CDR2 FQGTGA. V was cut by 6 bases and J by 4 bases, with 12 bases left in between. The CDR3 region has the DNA TGTGCCAGCAGTTTCTCAACGGGCACCGGGGAGCTGTTTTTT. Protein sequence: CASSFSTGTGELFF.

In nucleotides, the CDR3 is TGTGCCAGCACTCTTCAGGCAGGTCTTAAGGAGACCCAGTACTTC. This codes for CASTLQAGLKETQYF. This chain joins TRBV7-9 and TRBJ2-5; no reliable D call. CDR1 and CDR2 from the germline V gene are SEHNR and FQNEAQ (reference sequence). The CDR3 contains 15 residues. Deletions cut 7 bases from V and 5 bases from J, with 20 bases between. Supplemented by reference TRBV7-9 and TRBJ2-5, the full variable domain reads DTGVSQNPRHKITKRGQNVTFRCDPISEHNRLYWYRQTLGQGPEFLTYFQNEAQLEKSRLLSDRFSAERPKGSFSTLEIQRTEQGDSAMYLCASTLQAGLKETQYFGPGTRLLVL.

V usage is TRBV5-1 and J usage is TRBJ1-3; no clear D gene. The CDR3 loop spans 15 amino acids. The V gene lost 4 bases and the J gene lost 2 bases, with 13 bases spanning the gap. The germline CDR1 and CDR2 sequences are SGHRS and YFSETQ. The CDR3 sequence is CASSPEGITGNTIYF. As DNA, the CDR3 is TGCGCCAGCAGCCCAGAAGGGATCACTGGAAACACCATATATTTT.

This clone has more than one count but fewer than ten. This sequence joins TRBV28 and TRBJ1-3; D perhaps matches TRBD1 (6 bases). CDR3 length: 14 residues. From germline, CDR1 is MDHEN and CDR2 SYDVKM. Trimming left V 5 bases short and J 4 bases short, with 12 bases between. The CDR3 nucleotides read TGTGCCAGCAGTCGAACAGGGTCCGGAAACACCATATATTTT. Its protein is CASSRTGSGNTIYF.

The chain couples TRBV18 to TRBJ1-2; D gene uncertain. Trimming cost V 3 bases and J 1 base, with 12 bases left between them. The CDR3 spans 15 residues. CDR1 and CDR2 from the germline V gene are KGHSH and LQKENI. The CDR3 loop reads CASSPIPGGNYGYTF. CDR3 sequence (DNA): TGTGCCAGCTCACCTATCCCCGGCGGTAACTATGGCTACACCTTC.

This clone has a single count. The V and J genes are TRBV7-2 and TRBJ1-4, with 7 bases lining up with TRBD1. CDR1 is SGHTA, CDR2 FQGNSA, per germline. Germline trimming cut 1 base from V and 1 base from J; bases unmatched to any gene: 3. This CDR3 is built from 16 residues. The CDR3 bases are TGTGCCAGCAGCTTAGGGGACAGAGGAACTAATGAAAAACTGTTTTTT. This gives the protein CASSLGDRGTNEKLFF.

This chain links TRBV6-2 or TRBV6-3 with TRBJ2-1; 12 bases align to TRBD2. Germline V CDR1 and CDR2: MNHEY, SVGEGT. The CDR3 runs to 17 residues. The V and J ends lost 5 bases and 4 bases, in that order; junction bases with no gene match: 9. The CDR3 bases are TGTGCCAGCAGTCTACGGACTAGCGGGATACTATACAATGAGCAGTTCTTC. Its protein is CASSLRTSGILYNEQFF.

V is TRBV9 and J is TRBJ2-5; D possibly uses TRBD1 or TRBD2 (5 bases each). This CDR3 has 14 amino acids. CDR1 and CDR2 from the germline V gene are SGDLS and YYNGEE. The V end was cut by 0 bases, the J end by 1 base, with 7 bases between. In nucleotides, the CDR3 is TGTGCCAGCAGCGTAGAGGGGACCCAAGAGACCCAGTACTTC. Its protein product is CASSVEGTQETQYF.

CDR3 DNA sequence: TGTGCCAGCAGCCAGGGTGGGGCCCTTCGAGAGACCCAGTACTTC. Its translation: CASSQGGALRETQYF. J is TRBJ2-5 and V is TRBV11-3, with D tentatively TRBD1 (5 bases). The CDR3 spans 15 residues. Looked up from germline, CDR1 is SGHNT and CDR2 is YENEEA. V was clipped by 5 bases and J by 4 bases, with 17 bases between them.

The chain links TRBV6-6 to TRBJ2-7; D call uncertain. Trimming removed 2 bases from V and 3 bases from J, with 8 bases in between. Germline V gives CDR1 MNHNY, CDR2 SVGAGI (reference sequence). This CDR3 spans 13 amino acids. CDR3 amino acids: CASSYQSGYEQYV. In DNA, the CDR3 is TGTGCCAGCAGTTACCAGTCGGGCTACGAGCAGTACGTC.

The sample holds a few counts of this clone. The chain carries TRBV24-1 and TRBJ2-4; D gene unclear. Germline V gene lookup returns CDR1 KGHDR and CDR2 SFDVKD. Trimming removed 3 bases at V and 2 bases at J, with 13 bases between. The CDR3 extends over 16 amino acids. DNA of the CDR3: TGTGCCACCAGTGATGGTGCCTTGGGGTCCAAAAACATTCAGTACTTC. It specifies CATSDGALGSKNIQYF.

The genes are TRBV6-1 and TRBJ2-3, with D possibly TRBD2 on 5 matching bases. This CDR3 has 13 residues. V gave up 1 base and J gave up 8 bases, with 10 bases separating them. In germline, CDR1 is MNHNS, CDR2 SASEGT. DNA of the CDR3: TGTGCCAGCAGTGAAGGGGAAGCGGTTACGCAGTATTTT. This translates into CASSEGEAVTQYF.

The CDR3: CASSSRQGSYEQYV. The CDR3 DNA reads as TGTGCCAGCAGCTCCCGTCAGGGATCCTACGAGCAGTACGTC. V usage is TRBV4-2 and J usage is TRBJ2-7; D is possibly TRBD1 (5 bases). The length of the CDR3 is 14 residues. The germline gives CDR1 LGHNA, CDR2 YNFKEQ. V was trimmed by 5 bases and J by 1 base, leaving 12 bases between them.

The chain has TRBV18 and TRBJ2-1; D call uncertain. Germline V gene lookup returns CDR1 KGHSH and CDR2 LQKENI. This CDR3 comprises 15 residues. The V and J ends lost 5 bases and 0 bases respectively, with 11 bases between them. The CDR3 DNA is TGTGCCAGCTCAGACTCAGGTTACTCCTACAATGAGCAGTTCTTC. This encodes CASSDSGYSYNEQFF.

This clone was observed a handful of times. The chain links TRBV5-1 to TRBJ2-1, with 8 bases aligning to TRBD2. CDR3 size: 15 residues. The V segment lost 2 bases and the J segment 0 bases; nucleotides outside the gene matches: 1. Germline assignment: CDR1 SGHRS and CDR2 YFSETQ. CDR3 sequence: CASSFSGDSYNEQFF. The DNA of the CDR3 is TGCGCCAGCAGCTTTAGCGGGGACTCCTACAATGAGCAGTTCTTC.

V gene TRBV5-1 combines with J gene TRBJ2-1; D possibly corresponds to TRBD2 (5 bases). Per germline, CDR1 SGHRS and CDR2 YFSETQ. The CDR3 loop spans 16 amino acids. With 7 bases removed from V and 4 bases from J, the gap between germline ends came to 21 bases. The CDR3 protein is CASGPAQRPDYNEQFF. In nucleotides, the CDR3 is TGCGCCAGCGGTCCGGCTCAGCGGCCAGATTACAATGAGCAGTTCTTC.